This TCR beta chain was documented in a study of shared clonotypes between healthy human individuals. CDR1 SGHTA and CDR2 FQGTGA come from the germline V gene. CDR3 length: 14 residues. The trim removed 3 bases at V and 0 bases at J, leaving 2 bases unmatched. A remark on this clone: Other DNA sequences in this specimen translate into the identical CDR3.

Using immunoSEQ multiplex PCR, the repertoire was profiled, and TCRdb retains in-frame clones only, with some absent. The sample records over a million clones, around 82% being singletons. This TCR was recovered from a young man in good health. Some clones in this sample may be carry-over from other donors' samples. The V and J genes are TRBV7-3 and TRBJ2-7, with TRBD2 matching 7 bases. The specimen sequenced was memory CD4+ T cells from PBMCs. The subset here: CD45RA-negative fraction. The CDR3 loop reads CASSLGGTSYEQYF. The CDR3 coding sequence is TGTGCCAGCAGCTTGGGAGGGACCTCCTACGAGCAGTACTTC.